These T cell receptor beta chains were read from a single sample in a study of beta chain features in type 1 diabetes. TCRdb's table, derived via immunoSEQ multiplex PCR, lists solely in-frame clones and lacks some. The table records approximately 600,000 clones, around 12% of them present only once. The specimen was naive CD4+ T cells from blood. The receptors derive from a man aged 25-45 years with type 1 diabetes. CDR3s include the opening cysteine and the closing phenylalanine or tryptophan. A D gene is named only where the DNA matches it firmly. The size of a clone is reported for some rows only, either as once, few or many, or as a class for expanded clones.

few,TRBV10-3,TRBJ1-4,TRBD1,TGTGCCATCAGCGTCAGGGGGGAAAAACTGTTTTTT,CAISVRGEKLFF
few,TRBV7-9,TRBJ1-2,NA,TGTGCCAGCACCTCGGGAGGGGCTCGTGGCTACACCTTC,CASTSGGARGYTF
few,TRBV9,TRBJ2-5,NA,TGTGCCAGCAGCGCGACTAGCCAAGAGACCCAGTACTTC,CASSATSQETQYF
few,TRBV6-5,TRBJ2-7,TRBD1,TGTGCCAGCAGTCCCCGGGACAGGGGGTACGAGCAGTACTTC,CASSPRDRGYEQYF
NA,TRBV29-1,TRBJ2-1,NA,TGCAGCGAAAACGACGGGGCTTCGCAGTTCTTC,CSENDGASQFF
NA,TRBV6-1,TRBJ1-1,NA,TGTGCCATCCGCGCTTCAGGGTACGCTGAAGCTTTCTTT,CAIRASGYAEAFF
few,TRBV7-2,TRBJ2-1,TRBD1,TGTGCCAGCAGCAGGGACAGGAGCAATGAGCAGTTCTTC,CASSRDRSNEQFF
few,TRBV5-1,TRBJ2-5,NA,TGCGCCAGCAGCAATGGAGGCCAAGAGACCCAGTACTTC,CASSNGGQETQYF
NA,TRBV19,TRBJ2-7,NA,TGTGCCAGTAGTCTTAGTGGGGACACTCTCTACGAGCAGTACTTC,CASSLSGDTLYEQYF
NA,TRBV19,TRBJ2-1,TRBD1,TGTGCCAGTCAGACAGGGACGGACAATGAGCAGTTCTTC,CASQTGTDNEQFF
few,TRBV7-2,TRBJ2-3,NA,TGTGCCAGCAGCTGGGGGACCCCAACAGATACGCAGTATTTT,CASSWGTPTDTQYF
few,TRBV19,TRBJ2-1,TRBD1,TGTGCCAGTAGTCCTACAGGGGGCGATGGCGGGGAGCAGTTCTTC,CASSPTGGDGGEQFF
few,TRBV29-1,TRBJ1-2,TRBD1,TGCAGCGTCAACACAGGGGGAAGCTATGGCTACACCTTC,CSVNTGGSYGYTF
few,TRBV7-2,TRBJ2-5,TRBD1,TGTGCCAGCAGCTTTCCGGACAGGCAGACCCAGTACTTC,CASSFPDRQTQYF
NA,TRBV6-5,TRBJ2-1,NA,TGTGCCAGCAGAAGTTCTAGAGTTAATGAGCAGTTCTTC,CASRSSRVNEQFF
NA,TRBV18,TRBJ1-6,NA,TGTGCCAGCTCCCGTCAGCCCGACTTCTATAATTCACCCCTCCACTTT,CASSRQPDFYNSPLHF
once,TRBV5-1,TRBJ2-2,NA,TGCGCCAGCAGGTCTTCTATTAACACCGGGGAGCTGTTTTTT,CASRSSINTGELFF
NA,TRBV7-2,TRBJ2-7,NA,TGTGCCAGCAGTCTCCCCGGACAGCTTAGCTACGAGCAGTACTTC,CASSLPGQLSYEQYF
NA,TRBV4-3,TRBJ1-4,NA,TGCGCCAGCAGCCGAATCGGGACAACTAATGAAAAACTGTTTTTT,CASSRIGTTNEKLFF
few,TRBV7-8,TRBJ2-3,NA,TGTGCCAGCAGCCAACGGGTACGCACAGATACGCAGTATTTT,CASSQRVRTDTQYF
few,TRBV6-1,TRBJ2-7,NA,TGTGCCAGCAGTAGATTCCTCCGGGACACTGCCGAGCAGTACTTC,CASSRFLRDTAEQYF
NA,TRBV7-9,TRBJ2-7,TRBD1,TGTGCCAGCAGCCGGGACAGGGGGAACGAGCAGTACTTC,CASSRDRGNEQYF
NA,TRBV30,TRBJ1-5,NA,TGTGCCTGGAGTTCGGGGGGTCAGCCCCAGCATTTT,CAWSSGGQPQHF
NA,TRBV9,TRBJ1-1,NA,TGTGCCAGTGCATGGGGAGAGGGCACTGAAGCTTTCTTT,CASAWGEGTEAFF
NA,TRBV15,TRBJ1-5,NA,TGTGCCACCAGCAGAGGAGGGGTTTCCCAGCCCCAGCATTTT,CATSRGGVSQPQHF
few,TRBV9,TRBJ2-5,TRBD2,TGTGCCAGCGCGGGACTAGCGGAACATCAAGAGACCCAGTACTTC,CASAGLAEHQETQYF
NA,TRBV2,TRBJ1-2,TRBD1,TGTGCCAGCAGAAAAGGGGACAGAGCCCCTGGCTACACCTTC,CASRKGDRAPGYTF
NA,TRBV19,TRBJ1-6,NA,TGTGCCAGTACCATCGGGGGTCATAATTCACCCCTCCACTTT,CASTIGGHNSPLHF
NA,TRBV20-1,TRBJ1-2,NA,TGCAGTGCTCCAGACTATGGCTACACCTTC,CSAPDYGYTF